This T cell receptor beta chain appears in the sequencing data of a study of blood T cell repertoires in COVID-19. Study-wide context: Collection of acute and convalescent COVID-19 samples took place in the United States, Italy and Spain. From T cells, B-cell-depleted T cells, or PBMCs came the material, which was cDNA or gDNA.

In the authors' workflow: Reference gene primer amplification yielded estimated nucleated cell counts. Sequenced by immunoSEQ multiplex PCR; TCRdb stores in-frame clones only, minus some. V and J calls and clone size are those listed in that table; D and trimming were worked out from the DNA. The sample shows some 250,000 clones, approximately 85% of them seen only once. V shed 5 bases and J 2 bases; nucleotides not matched to a gene: 7. The CDR3 totals 15 residues. Germline CDR1 reads SGHVS; CDR2 reads FQNEAQ. Sequenced: peripheral blood. The genes are TRBV7-8 and TRBJ1-2; 8 nucleotides agree with TRBD1. The TCR comes from a woman aged 55-75 years with active or convalescent COVID-19. The CDR3 DNA sequence: TGTGCCAGCAGCAAGACAGGGGTTAGCAACTATGGCTACACCTTC. Protein product: CASSKTGVSNYGYTF.